Detailed here is one T cell receptor (beta chain). This entry belongs to a study of shared clonotypes between healthy human individuals. The table came from immunoSEQ multiplex PCR; TCRdb's copy has only in-frame clones and leaves some out. The sample contains about 1.1 million clones, about four fifths of which appear only once. The CDR3 covers 14 residues. The germline CDR1 and CDR2 sequences are SEHNR and FQNEAQ (reference sequence). Germline trimming cut 5 bases from V and 4 bases from J; bases unmatched to any gene: 1. The chain links TRBV7-9 to TRBJ2-7; 14 bases match TRBD2. The source of this sequence is a man between 18 and 35 years old in good health. Some clones in this sample may be carry-over from other donors' samples. Source material: memory CD4+ T cells from PBMCs. The subset was: CD45RA-negative fraction. Here the CDR3 reads CASSRLAGGYEQYF. As DNA, the CDR3 is TGTGCCAGCAGCCGACTAGCGGGAGGGTACGAGCAGTACTTC.